This entry features one T cell receptor beta chain sequence. Its ends do not fully match the called genes, so a read error is possible. The data originate from a study of blood T cell repertoires in COVID-19. The wider study: COVID-19 samples from acute and convalescent phases originated in the United States, Italy and Spain. PBMCs, B-cell-depleted T cells, or T cells were the source of the cDNA or gDNA that made up the material.

This CDR3 has 15 amino acids. Germline V gene lookup returns CDR1 SSHAT and CDR2 FNYEAQ (reference sequence). Cohort assignment relied on participant-reported clinical history. Profiling relied on immunoSEQ multiplex PCR, and the TCRdb table lists in-frame clones only, not all of them. This sample has around 250,000 clones, with about 84% found just once. The chain couples TRBV7-7 to TRBJ2-5; D tentatively fits TRBD1 or TRBD2 (5 bases each). The source is a woman in her 50s who had recovered from COVID-19. The material sequenced was PBMCs or T cells enriched from blood (not recorded which). CDR3 in amino acids: CASSLGSLGHGTQYF. In DNA form, the CDR3 reads TGTGCTAGCAGCTTAGGGAGCTTGGGGCATGGAACCCAGTACTTC.